This TCR beta chain was sequenced in a study of blood T cell repertoires in COVID-19 (dated by TCRdb to about 2020). Context from the whole study: Samples covering the acute and convalescent phases of COVID-19 were provided by collaborators in the United States, Italy and Spain. The prospective study material was composed of cDNA or gDNA derived from T cells, B-cell-depleted T cells, or PBMCs. A de-identified subject ID, COVID-19 status, age in years and sex were almost always included in the sample metadata. The samples were drawn from the first 160 participants of the ongoing ImmuneRACE study and from 950 to 1,500 subjects provided by 6 global collaborators. HLA class I and class II types, where available, came from metadata supplied by the sample provider rather than from assay-based typing. The repertoires were released in a freely available public database intended as a resource for research on the immune response to SARS-CoV-2. The dataset comprised deeply sampled blood TCRbeta repertoires from subjects exposed to, actively infected with, or recovered from COVID-19.

The immunoSEQ Assay, a bias-controlled multiplex PCR, was used to amplify TCRbeta CDR3 regions from genomic DNA. Regarding the original processing steps: Within the assay, amplification of reference gene primers was used to estimate how many nucleated cells each sample contained. To quantify the absolute abundance of each unique TCRbeta CDR3 rearrangement, sequence reads were collapsed and filtered. Productive Simpson clonality was computed per sample as the square root of Simpson's diversity index over productive rearrangements. TCRdb holds this immuneACCESS table with in-frame rearrangements only. Some clones are missing; in checked studies, unresolved V genes explain under half, and the rest has no known cause. For V, J and clone size, that table is used; D and trimming come from the DNA. The table for this sample lists more than 100,000 clones; almost 90% of them were counted only once. Less than 4% of the sample belongs to the ten largest clones.

Deletion took 2 bases off V and 1 base off J, with a span of 9 bases between the germline ends. CDR1 and CDR2, per the germline V gene, are MNHEY and SVGEGT. The CDR3 spans 15 residues, from the cysteine through the phenylalanine. The read is trimmed to its CDR3 DNA, 45 bases read in frame from base 1. Collaborating institutions collected whole blood in K2EDTA tubes following their own protocols. Collaborator samples were shipped for TCRbeta analysis as frozen whole blood, isolated PBMCs, or DNA extracted from either sample type. A single count supports this clone. The specificity of this receptor is unknown. Base qualities are missing; no much larger clone stands one base away. The study at large found these results: The amount of clinical and demographic metadata varied by source and participant and was provided uncurated.

Sequenced: peripheral blood. This receptor was obtained from a human donor in a cohort sampled during active COVID-19. Here the chain combines TRBV6-2 or TRBV6-3 and TRBJ1-5, with a tentative D gene TRBD1 over 6 matching bases. The sequenced DNA: TGTGCCAGCAGTTACACAGGGTTAAGCAATCAGCCCCAGCATTTT. It specifies CASSYTGLSNQPQHF.